This record covers a single T cell receptor beta chain. This clonotype was recorded a few times. The clone's antigen remains unknown. One junction end disagrees with the germline gene, perhaps due to a read error. The source of the sample is a study of T cells in Graves' hyperthyroidism and ophthalmopathy (dated by TCRdb to between 2018 and 2020). Context from the whole study: Peripheral blood samples were taken at the time of initial diagnosis, prior to any treatment. A discovery cohort of 95 to 100 patients, about 43 with Graves' ophthalmopathy and 55 to 60 with stable Graves' hyperthyroidism, was used to find distinguishing TCR V-J signatures. An independent validation cohort of under 20 hyperthyroidism patients and roughly 16 patients who later progressed to ophthalmopathy tested prospective prediction of ophthalmopathy. The approximately 98 discovery patients were randomly divided into training and test sets at a 7:3 ratio. The study also compared thyroid tissue and blood T-cell repertoires from about six Graves' hyperthyroidism patients. After sampling, hyperthyroidism patients received methimazole starting at 30 mg daily, and ophthalmopathy patients received high-dose intravenous methylprednisolone. TCR Vbeta CDR3 sequencing of 130 to 150 peripheral blood samples (over 40 ophthalmopathy, over 70 hyperthyroidism and around 17 progressor patients) is reported in the paper.

According to the germline V gene, CDR1 reads MNHEY and CDR2 reads SVGAGI. The CDR3 starts with the cysteine, ends with the phenylalanine, and has 17 residues. CDR3 DNA is the only sequence kept; it has 51 bases, read in frame from the first base. Hyperthyroidism patients were aged 18 to 65 years and newly diagnosed, with disease duration of less than 2 months. The study excluded patients with uncontrolled infections, other autoimmune diseases, pregnancy or lactation. Diagnoses were established on the basis of clinical symptoms, serum thyroxine and TRAb, thyroid ultrasound, and orbital computed tomography. Blood from progressor patients was drawn when they were first diagnosed with hyperthyroidism, before any ophthalmopathy symptoms appeared. PBMCs were isolated from 7.5 to 10 ml of fresh peripheral blood by Ficoll-Paque density gradient centrifugation. Progressor patients were initially diagnosed with Graves' hyperthyroidism and developed ophthalmopathy during follow-up. Trizol reagent was used to extract total RNA, and RNA quality was then checked on an Agilent 2100 Bioanalyzer.

The TCR beta CDR3 regions were amplified from the RNA transcripts. A first-round RT-PCR of the TCR CDR3 used the HTBI primer set with the Qiagen OneStep RT-PCR kit. The libraries were constructed in a second round of multiplex PCR and then size-selected and purified. The libraries were sequenced on an Illumina HiSeq2000 using paired-end 100 bp reads. The authors' pipeline ran thus. SOAPnuke was used to process the raw data, removing reads that contained adapters or uncalled bases, had a mean Phred below 15, or lacked an exact match to the constant primer or identifier. High-quality paired reads were merged with COPE v1.2.5, and unique nucleotide sequences were defined as clonotypes. Clonotypes were aligned to IMGT TRBV, TRBD and TRBJ reference segments using MiTCR v1.1. The analysis was restricted to V-J combinations with a frequency above 0.0001, which together covered about 99% of the repertoires. A TCS score was defined as the ratio between F50 (clonal expansion) and ExV (chaos), using BLOSUM62-based TCRdist between CDR3 peptides within each V-J. Welch's t-statistics and random forest reduced 450 to 600 V-J features to 13, which were used in a naive Bayes classifier (R e1071). TCRdb's own reprocessing of the public reads used fastp at Q25 and MiXCR and kept productive beta chains. Under each unique CDR3 protein, matching rows form one entry showing the most common genes and DNA. TCRdb's processing, not the authors', yielded these V and J calls. This sample comprises a few hundred thousand distinct CDR3 sequences, about 15% of them detected only once. In total, the top ten clones hold 25% to 35% of the sample.

General conclusions and limits of the study: In cross-validation, a model built on a 13 V-J signature told ophthalmopathy apart from stable hyperthyroidism with about 90% sensitivity and approximately 84% specificity, and in testing the same model reached 80%/75%. In validation, the model predicted progression to ophthalmopathy with over 60% sensitivity and less than 75% specificity, a median of 6.5 months before onset. No statistical method was used to fix the sample size in advance, and group allocation was not hidden from the investigators. Most expanded thyroid clonotypes (frequency above 0.001) were also found in blood, which suggests that blood repertoires may mirror thyroid immune responses.

This clonotype was sampled from a young woman with Graves' hyperthyroidism that later progressed to Graves' ophthalmopathy. The chain was built from TRBV6-5 and TRBJ2-2; TRBD2 might be the D gene, on 6 matching bases. Sequencing used blood. The bases read TGTGCCAGCAGTTACTCGATCGGGAGCAGTAACACCGGGGGGCTGTTTTTT. It translates as CASSYSIGSSNTGGLFF.